This TCR beta chain was identified in a study of shared clonotypes between healthy human individuals. The overall study: Researchers assigned three CD4 naive, three CD4 memory, two CD8 naive and one CD8 memory plate to each donor.

Study results and limitations: In a few donors, around 5.5% of naive CD4 clonotypes appeared in common.

V shed 8 bases, J shed 4 bases, and the junction held 12 bases outside the gene matches. The CDR3 runs 16 residues. Looked up from germline, CDR1 is MDHEN and CDR2 is SYDVKM. Concerning this clone: Its antigen remains unknown.

The assay ran at deep level. This table comes from immunoSEQ multiplex PCR, and its TCRdb copy is limited to in-frame clones, with some not included. The table shows around 700,000 clones, with approximately 90% occurring only once. Naive CD8 populations comprised CD45RO-negative cells positively selected for CCR7, excluding terminally differentiated effector memory CD45RA+ cells. The clonotype originates from a man in his thirties or forties in good health. The chain is built from TRBV28 and TRBJ2-1; 9 bases align to TRBD2. The sequenced sample consisted of naive CD8+ T cells sorted from blood. The CDR3 region is CASGNPGLAEYNEQFF. The DNA for the CDR3 is TGTGCCAGCGGGAATCCGGGACTAGCTGAATACAATGAGCAGTTCTTC.